The 10 T cell receptor beta chains reported below all come from one sample, sequenced in a study of blood T cell repertoires in COVID-19. Libraries were prepared by immunoSEQ multiplex PCR; TCRdb keeps only in-frame clonotypes and omits some of them. The sample includes 80,000 to 100,000 clones, 65% to 90% seen only once; the top ten take 15% to 20%. Sequenced material: peripheral blood. These receptors all stem from a woman older than 75 with active or convalescent COVID-19.

V usage is TRBV19 and J usage is TRBJ2-5; TRBD1 aligns across 8 bases. Trimming took 7 bases from V and 5 from J; bases not matched to a gene: 6. Germline values: CDR1 LNHDA, CDR2 SQIVND (reference sequence). This CDR3 contains 13 residues. In DNA form, the CDR3 reads TGTGCCAGTAAACAGGGGGTAGGGGAGACCCAGTACTTC. It encodes CASKQGVGETQYF.

The rearrangement joins TRBV11-2 to TRBJ2-2; 10 bases map to TRBD2. V was pared by 5 bases and J by 7 bases, with 10 bases of the junction left unmatched. The CDR3 runs 16 residues. In germline, CDR1 is SGHAT, CDR2 FQNNGV. CDR3 sequence: CASSPGISGRIGELFF. The CDR3 bases are TGTGCCAGCAGCCCGGGAATTAGCGGGAGGATCGGGGAGCTGTTTTTT.

This chain connects TRBV19 to TRBJ1-1, with 8 bases lining up with TRBD1. V trimming: 7 bases; J trimming: 4 bases; junction bases outside the gene matches: 14. Germline CDR1 is LNHDA and CDR2 is SQIVND (reference sequence). The CDR3 extends over 16 amino acids. The CDR3 bases are TGTGCCAGTACCGACAGGGGTAGGATTTTGGGCACTGAAGCTTTCTTT. It translates to CASTDRGRILGTEAFF.

About this clone itself: The same CDR3 arises from other DNA sequences in this sample as well. The V and J genes are TRBV3-1 (or the pseudogene TRBV3-2) and TRBJ2-7, with 7 bases aligning to TRBD2. The CDR3 is 14 residues long. The J segment lost 4 bases and the V segment lost 1 base, leaving 4 bases of the junction unmatched. Per the germline V gene, CDR1 is LGHDT and CDR2 is YNNKEL (reference sequence). CDR3 residues: CASSQASGGYEQYF. CDR3 bases: TGTGCCAGCAGCCAAGCTAGCGGTGGGTACGAGCAGTACTTC.

The rearrangement uses TRBV7-9 and TRBJ1-2; no clear D. This CDR3 contains 13 residues. V was cut by 3 bases and J by 3 bases, with 8 bases left in between. CDR1 is SEHNR, CDR2 FQNEAQ, per germline (reference sequence). CDR3 sequence (DNA): TGTGCCAGCAGCTTTCGGTCCGACTATGGCTACACCTTC. Translating gives CASSFRSDYGYTF.

This chain links TRBV12-3 or TRBV12-4 with TRBJ1-3; no clear D. CDR3 size: 13 residues. Deletions cut 3 bases from V and 0 bases from J, with 3 bases between. CDR3: CASSFHSGNTIYF. CDR3 DNA: TGTGCCAGCAGTTTTCACTCTGGAAACACCATATATTTT.

This chain connects TRBV19 to TRBJ1-4, with D possibly being TRBD1 (6 bases). Between the trimmed V and J ends, which lost 5 bases and 5 bases, there was a span of 12 bases. Germline V gene sequence: CDR1 LNHDA, CDR2 SQIVND (reference sequence). The CDR3 runs to 14 residues. The CDR3 spells CASSYREHNEKLFF. The CDR3 DNA is TGTGCCAGTAGTTACAGGGAGCACAATGAAAAACTGTTTTTT.

The gene calls are TRBV25-1 and TRBJ1-4, with a tentative D call TRBD1 (5 bases). The germline V gene has CDR1 MGHDK and CDR2 SYGVNS. Deletions cut 0 bases from V and 7 bases from J, with 9 bases between. The CDR3 spans 14 residues. CDR3 bases: TGTGCCAGCAGTGAATACGGCGGGGGTGAAAAACTGTTTTTT. Residues: CASSEYGGGEKLFF.

CDR3 in amino acids: CASTRGNEQFF. In DNA form, the CDR3 reads TGTGCCAGCACTAGGGGAAATGAGCAGTTCTTC. This rearrangement joins TRBV12-3 or TRBV12-4 to TRBJ2-1; the D gene is possibly TRBD1 (5 bases). The CDR3 spans 11 residues. V was trimmed by 7 bases and J by 7 bases, leaving 8 bases between them.

This chain connects TRBV19 to TRBJ2-3; 11 bases map to TRBD1. V lost 7 bases, J lost 3 bases, and 18 bases stayed unmatched. Germline CDR1 LNHDA, CDR2 SQIVND (reference sequence). The CDR3 is 19 amino acids. This chain's CDR3 is CASNPGEFLGQGATDTQYF. The CDR3 nucleotides read TGTGCCAGTAACCCCGGGGAGTTTTTAGGACAGGGGGCAACAGATACGCAGTATTTT.